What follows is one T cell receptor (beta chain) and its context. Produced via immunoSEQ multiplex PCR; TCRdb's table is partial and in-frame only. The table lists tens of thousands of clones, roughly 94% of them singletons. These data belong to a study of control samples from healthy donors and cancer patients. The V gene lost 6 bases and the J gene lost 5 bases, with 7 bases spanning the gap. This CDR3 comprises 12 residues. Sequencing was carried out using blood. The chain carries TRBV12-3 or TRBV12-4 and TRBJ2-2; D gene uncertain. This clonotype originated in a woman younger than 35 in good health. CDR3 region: CASRLWTGELFF. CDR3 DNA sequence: TGTGCCAGCAGACTTTGGACCGGGGAGCTGTTTTTT.